The clone carrying this TCR beta chain was seen ten or more times. What it binds is not known. This specimen belongs to a study of human T cells and chemical hapten exposure. Background on the study: It was small differences in pooled library volume that mainly caused per-sample TCR yields to vary. Study-wide points: Compared to controls, expanded TCRs made significantly more large clusters of similar CDR3s. TCRs exceeding a frequency of 1 in 1000 stayed unchanged under DPC sensitization.

Per the authors' pipeline: Counts of TCRs in each sample centred on a median of around 96,000 and extended from approximately 25,000 to 650,000. One entry per CDR3 protein, called by TCRdb with MiXCR from the RACE reads. The V and J calls were determined by TCRdb, not by the authors. The sample contains 340,000 or so distinct CDR3 sequences, roughly 6.9% of which appear only once. The CDR3 length is 14 residues. V lost 2 bases, J lost 3 bases, and 11 bases lay in between. Germline V gene lookup returns CDR1 SEHNR and CDR2 FQNEAQ (reference sequence). The time point: patch test 1, 2 weeks after DPC sensitization. The treatment here: therapeutic diphenylcyclopropenone sensitization with weekly scalp DPC.

The rearrangement links TRBV7-9 to TRBJ2-7, with D possibly being TRBD2 (6 bases). The sequencing used whole blood, collected in connection with sensitization to the hapten diphenylcyclopropenone (DPC). The source of this sequence is a woman younger than 35 with alopecia areata. Some clones in this sample may be carry-over from other donors' samples. This CDR3 reads CASSLTGGVYEQYF. The CDR3 coding sequence is TGTGCCAGCAGCTTAACCGGGGGAGTCTACGAGCAGTACTTC.